The sequence of this T cell receptor beta chain was determined in a study of CD8 T cells in ankylosing spondylitis. Study-level results: Seemingly distinctive of ankylosing spondylitis blood was a TCR beta motif formed by eight highly homologous variants.

This CDR3 comprises 15 residues. Trimming cost V 8 bases and J 4 bases, with 19 bases left between them. Each CDR3 protein is one row after TCRdb ran MiXCR on the 5' RACE reads. The table records 150,000 to 200,000 distinct CDR3 sequences, roughly 30% of them present only once. The sample holds a few counts of this clonotype. What it recognizes is unknown. This sequence originates from a male donor with ankylosing spondylitis. Sequenced input: synovial fluid, either unsorted or a sorted T cell fraction (not recorded which). The rearrangement joins TRBV12-3 or TRBV12-4 to TRBJ2-3; D tentatively reads TRBD1 or TRBD2 (6 bases each). The CDR3 region has the DNA TGTGCCAGCGGCCGGGGGCTAGCTGACTCAGATACGCAGTATTTT. Its protein product is CASGRGLADSDTQYF.